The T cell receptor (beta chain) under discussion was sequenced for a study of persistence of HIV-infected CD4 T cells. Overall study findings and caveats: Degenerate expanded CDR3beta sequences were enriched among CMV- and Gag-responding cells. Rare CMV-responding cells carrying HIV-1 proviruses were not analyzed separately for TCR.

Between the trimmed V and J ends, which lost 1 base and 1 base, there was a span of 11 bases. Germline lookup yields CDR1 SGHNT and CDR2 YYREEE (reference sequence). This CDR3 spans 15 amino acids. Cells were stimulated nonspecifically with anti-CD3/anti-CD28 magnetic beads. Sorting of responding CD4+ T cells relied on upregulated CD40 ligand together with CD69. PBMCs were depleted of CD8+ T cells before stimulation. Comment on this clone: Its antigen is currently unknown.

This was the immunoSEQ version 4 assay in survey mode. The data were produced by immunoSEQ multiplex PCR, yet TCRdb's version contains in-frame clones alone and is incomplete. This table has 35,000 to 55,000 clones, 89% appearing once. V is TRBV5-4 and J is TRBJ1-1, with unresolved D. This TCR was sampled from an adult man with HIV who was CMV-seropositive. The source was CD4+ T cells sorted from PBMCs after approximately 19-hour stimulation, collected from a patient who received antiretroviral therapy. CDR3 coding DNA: TGTGCCAGCAGCTTGCCGGCGGCGTCGAACACTGAAGCTTTCTTT. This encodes CASSLPAASNTEAFF.